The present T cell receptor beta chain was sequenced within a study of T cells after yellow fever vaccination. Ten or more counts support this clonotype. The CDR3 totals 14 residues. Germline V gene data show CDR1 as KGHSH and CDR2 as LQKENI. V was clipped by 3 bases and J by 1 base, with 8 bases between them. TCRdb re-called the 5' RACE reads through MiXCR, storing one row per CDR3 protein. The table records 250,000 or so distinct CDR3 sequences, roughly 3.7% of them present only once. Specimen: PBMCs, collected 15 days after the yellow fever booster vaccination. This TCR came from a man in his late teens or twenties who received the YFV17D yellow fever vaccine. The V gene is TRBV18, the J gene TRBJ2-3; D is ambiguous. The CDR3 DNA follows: TGTGCCAGCTCACCGAGTAGGGGCACAGATACGCAGTATTTT. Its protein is CASSPSRGTDTQYF.